Here is one T cell receptor (beta chain) with its context. Its antigen is not known. This specimen belongs to a study of naive and memory T cell subsets. Overall study findings and caveats: A clonotype means one alpha or beta sequence, not an alpha/beta pair.

An equimolar mix of two oligonucleotides served as the beta constant-region primer for TRBC1 and TRBC2. Ligated cDNA was amplified by four rounds of PCR with nested alpha and beta constant-region primers and SP2. The cDNA 3' end received a ligated single-stranded oligonucleotide carrying the SP2 primer and a 12-nucleotide UMI. TCRdb recomputed calls from the UMI-ligation and nested PCR reads with MiXCR, one row per CDR3 protein. The sample includes 100,000 to 150,000 distinct CDR3 sequences, just over 35% seen only once; the top ten take about 0.85%. The clonotype was recovered from a human donor in good health. The sequencing sample was made of central memory CD4+ T cells from blood.

CDR3 sequence reads: CAWSAGQGVLDEQFF. DNA of the CDR3: TGTGCCTGGAGTGCGGGACAGGGAGTTTTGGATGAGCAGTTCTTC. The chain combines TRBV30 with TRBJ2-1, with TRBD1 matching 9 bases. V lost 1 base, J lost 8 bases, and 9 bases stayed unmatched. The germline V gene encodes CDR1 GTSNPN and CDR2 SVGIG (reference sequence). This CDR3 has 15 amino acids. The variable domain in full, completed from reference TRBV30 and TRBJ2-1, reads SQTIHQWPATLVQPVGSPLSLECTVEGTSNPNLYWYRQAAGRGLQLLFYSVGIGQISSEVPQNLSASRPQDRQFILSSKKLLLSDSGFYLCAWSAGQGVLDEQFFGPGTRLTVL.